The rows below give T cell receptor beta chains drawn from one sample of a study of blood T cell repertoires in COVID-19. TCRdb's copy holds only in-frame clones and misses some; the assay was immunoSEQ multiplex PCR. The table lists approximately 100,000 clones, around 87% of them singletons. Sequencing used peripheral blood. Receptors were obtained from a woman in her twenties or thirties with acute or convalescent COVID-19. The CDR3 runs from the conserved cysteine through the conserved F or W. D genes are given only for firm matches. A row's size may be missing; if present it is once, few, many or a size class.

>-|TRBV13|TRBJ1-1|-
CASRGGVGGETEAFF
TGTGCCAGCAGAGGAGGGGTAGGAGGGGAAACTGAAGCTTTCTTT
>-|TRBV5-1|TRBJ1-1|TRBD1
CASASGTGGETEAFF
TGCGCCAGCGCGTCCGGGACAGGGGGCGAGACTGAAGCTTTCTTT
>-|TRBV5-1|TRBJ1-1|TRBD1
CASSPGQGSTEAFF
TGCGCCAGCAGCCCGGGACAGGGGAGCACTGAAGCTTTCTTT
>-|TRBV28|TRBJ2-3|TRBD2
CASRPYSGGVTDTQYF
TGTGCCAGCAGGCCATATAGCGGGGGGGTCACAGATACGCAGTATTTT
>once|TRBV27|TRBJ2-3|TRBD1
CASSLRSGGTQYF
TGTGCCAGCAGTTTACGTTCAGGGGGTACGCAGTATTTT
>-|TRBV12-3/TRBV12-4|TRBJ1-4|-
CASSFPGEKLFF
TGTGCCAGCAGTTTTCCGGGGGAAAAACTGTTTTTT
>-|TRBV2|TRBJ2-2|-
CAAGGGELFF
TGTGCCGCCGGAGGCGGGGAGCTGTTTTTT
>once|TRBV4-1|TRBJ2-1|-
CASSQVSGSYNEQFF
TGCGCCAGCAGCCAAGTCAGCGGCTCCTACAATGAGCAGTTCTTC
>-|TRBV5-1|TRBJ2-1|-
CASSHRVNEQFF
TGCGCCAGCAGCCATCGGGTTAATGAGCAGTTCTTC
>-|TRBV19|TRBJ1-2|-
CASSSEDTGGSGYTF
TGTGCCAGTAGTAGTGAAGATACGGGGGGGAGCGGCTACACCTTC
>-|TRBV15|TRBJ1-5|-
CATSRDYLEPQHF
TGTGCCACCAGCAGAGACTATCTCGAGCCCCAGCATTTT
>-|TRBV5-1|TRBJ2-7|TRBD2
CASSLVASGRDEQYF
TGCGCCAGCAGCTTGGTGGCTAGCGGGCGGGACGAGCAGTACTTC
>once|TRBV7-2|TRBJ1-4|-
CASSFRRAGEKLFF
TGTGCCAGCAGCTTCAGGAGGGCGGGAGAAAAACTGTTTTTT
>-|TRBV5-6|TRBJ2-1|-
CASSLFLDGFNEQFF
TGTGCCAGCAGCCTCTTTCTAGACGGGTTCAATGAGCAGTTCTTC
>-|TRBV27|TRBJ2-4|-
CASSPRPGVGKNIQYF
TGTGCCAGCAGCCCACGACCGGGGGTTGGCAAAAACATTCAGTACTTC
>-|TRBV30|TRBJ2-2|TRBD2
CAFAGTMNTGELFF
TGTGCCTTCGCCGGGACTATGAACACCGGGGAGCTGTTTTTT
>once|TRBV28|TRBJ2-3|TRBD2
CASSLRTSGGILTDTQYF
TGTGCCAGCAGTTTGAGGACTAGCGGGGGAATACTCACAGATACGCAGTATTTT
>-|TRBV10-3|TRBJ1-1|-
CAISEGGGRLNTEAFF
TGTGCCATCAGTGAGGGGGGAGGGAGGCTGAACACTGAAGCTTTCTTT
>-|TRBV5-1|TRBJ2-3|TRBD2
CASQRGGTDTQYF
TGCGCCAGTCAGCGGGGGGGCACAGATACGCAGTATTTT
>-|TRBV7-8|TRBJ1-1|TRBD1
CASSLPGQTNTEAFF
TGTGCCAGCAGCTTACCGGGACAGACGAACACTGAAGCTTTCTTT
>-|TRBV12-3/TRBV12-4|TRBJ2-2|-
CASGVGGELFF
TGTGCCAGCGGAGTGGGCGGGGAGCTGTTTTTT
>once|TRBV10-2|TRBJ1-1|-
CATQGGAGNTEAFF
TGCGCCACTCAAGGGGGGGCGGGGAACACTGAAGCTTTCTTT
>once|TRBV7-9|TRBJ1-6|TRBD1
CASSEGQGASSPLHF
TGTGCCAGCAGCGAAGGACAGGGGGCAAGTTCACCCCTCCACTTT
>once|TRBV4-1|TRBJ1-2|-
CATRGEDGYTF
TGCGCTACACGGGGAGAGGATGGCTACACCTTC
>once|TRBV28|TRBJ1-4|-
CASSYLDTATNEKLFF
TGTGCCAGCAGTTACCTGGACACTGCAACTAATGAAAAACTGTTTTTT
>-|TRBV6-4|TRBJ1-5|-
CASSDSTRKPNQPQHF
TGTGCCAGCAGTGACTCGACGAGGAAACCCAATCAGCCCCAGCATTTT
>-|TRBV30|TRBJ2-7|-
CAWSVSGVLPAYEQYF
TGTGCCTGGAGTGTATCGGGGGTTCTACCTGCCTACGAGCAGTACTTC
>-|TRBV6-5|TRBJ2-1|-
CASSPYRDLGEQFF
TGTGCCAGCAGTCCGTACAGGGATCTGGGTGAGCAGTTCTTC
>-|TRBV12-3/TRBV12-4|TRBJ1-2|-
CASRRGGAYGYTF
TGTGCCAGCAGGCGGGGGGGTGCCTATGGCTACACCTTC
>-|TRBV5-5|TRBJ2-7|TRBD1
CASSLMLTGVASEQYF
TGTGCCAGCAGCTTGATGTTAACAGGGGTAGCCTCCGAGCAGTACTTC
>-|TRBV7-9|TRBJ1-5|TRBD1
CASSQQGEQPQHF
TGTGCCAGCAGCCAACAGGGGGAACAGCCCCAGCATTTT
>-|TRBV3-1/TRBV3-2|TRBJ1-5|-
CASSQGTHTNTGRGLSNQPQHF
TGTGCCAGCAGCCAAGGAACCCACACCAACACAGGGCGGGGGTTGAGTAATCAGCCCCAGCATTTT